Below are 20 T cell receptor beta chains sequenced from a single sample in a study of identifying expanded T cells in peripheral blood (dated by TCRdb to about 2019). Library preparation was by the immunoSEQ multiplex PCR assay. TCRdb limited this immuneACCESS table to in-frame rearrangements with V and J called. A share of clones is missing; checked studies link under half to unresolved V genes, and the rest is unexplained. This sample is represented by around 120,000 clones; around 89% of them were singletons. The top ten hold 16% of the sample. Sequencing input: blood. The receptors were sampled from a person between 18 and 75 years old in good health.

The chain has TRBV5-6 and TRBJ2-6, with D hard to call. The V gene lost 2 bases and the J gene lost 0 bases, with 6 bases spanning the gap. The CDR3 runs 15 residues. Per germline, CDR1 SGHDT and CDR2 YYEEEE. The CDR3 loop reads CASSFLHSGANVLTF. Here the CDR3 DNA reads TGTGCCAGCAGCTTTCTCCACTCTGGGGCCAACGTCCTGACTTTC.

The gene calls are TRBV30 and TRBJ2-7, with D hard to call. CDR1 GTSNPN and CDR2 SVGIG come from the germline V gene (reference sequence). V was pared by 0 bases and J by 6 bases, with 12 bases between. This CDR3 contains 13 residues. The CDR3 region is CAWSVGTAREQYF. In nucleotides, the CDR3 is TGTGCCTGGAGTGTAGGTACCGCGCGCGAGCAGTACTTC. The full variable domain, in which reference TRBV30 and TRBJ2-7 provide the parts outside the CDR3, is SQTIHQWPATLVQPVGSPLSLECTVEGTSNPNLYWYRQAAGRGLQLLFYSVGIGQISSEVPQNLSASRPQDRQFILSSKKLLLSDSGFYLCAWSVGTAREQYFGPGTRLTVT.

This chain links TRBV7-9 with TRBJ1-2; no firm D call. This CDR3 is 13 amino acids long. In germline, CDR1 is SEHNR, CDR2 FQNEAQ (reference sequence). Trimming pared 5 bases from V and 4 bases from J, leaving 11 bases between. This CDR3 reads CASSLTSAYGYTF. The CDR3 coding sequence is TGTGCCAGCAGCCTTACTTCGGCCTATGGCTACACCTTC.

The chain couples TRBV27 to TRBJ2-1, with no clear D. Trimming pared 0 bases from V and 3 bases from J, leaving 15 bases between. Looked up from germline, CDR1 is MNHEY and CDR2 is SMNVEV (reference sequence). The CDR3 is made up of 17 amino acids. Here the CDR3 reads CASSLSPRTSSYNEQFF. The CDR3 nucleotides read TGTGCCAGCAGTTTATCGCCGCGGACCAGTAGCTACAATGAGCAGTTCTTC.

This clone has just one count. This rearrangement joins TRBV6-5 to TRBJ1-1, with no clear D. The CDR3 covers 12 residues. The ends were cut back, 6 bases at V and 6 bases at J, with 11 bases in the middle. Germline CDR1 reads MNHEY; CDR2 reads SVGAGI. CDR3 amino acids: CASRLDTAEAFF. Written as DNA, the CDR3 is TGTGCCAGCAGGCTCGACACCGCTGAAGCTTTCTTT.

This clone showed up just once. The CDR3 is CASREGRGLDQPQHF. In DNA, the CDR3 is TGTGCCAGCCGCGAGGGGCGGGGGTTAGACCAGCCCCAGCATTTT. This chain connects TRBV6-7 to TRBJ1-5; maybe TRBD1 (5 bases). TRBV6-7 is noted as an ORF with a role that remains uncertain. The CDR3 is made up of 15 amino acids. Trimming removed 8 bases from V and 7 bases from J, with 21 bases in between.

This clone occurred a few times. The chain carries TRBV5-5 and TRBJ1-2; a weak D match, TRBD1 (5 bases). There are 14 residues in the CDR3. Per the germline V gene, CDR1 is SGHKS and CDR2 is YYEKEE (reference sequence). The V and J ends lost 1 base and 2 bases respectively, with 9 bases between them. CDR3 bases: TGTGCCAGCAGCTTGATGACAGAAAACTATGGCTACACCTTC. Protein: CASSLMTENYGYTF.

This rearrangement joins TRBV5-3 to TRBJ2-2, with 7 nucleotides matching TRBD2. TRBV5-3 is an ORF for which the function is uncertain. V shed 1 base and J 0 bases; nucleotides not matched to a gene: 12. This CDR3 is 19 amino acids long. CDR3 region: CARSLIKRGERANTGELFF. The DNA for the CDR3 is TGTGCCAGAAGCTTGATCAAGCGGGGAGAACGAGCGAACACCGGGGAGCTGTTTTTT.

The chain combines TRBV6-5 with TRBJ2-7, with 8 bases matching TRBD2. Germline-derived CDR1 and CDR2 are MNHEY and SVGAGI. Losses at the gene ends were 6 bases for V and 5 bases for J; bases not matched to a gene: 12. The CDR3 is 15 residues long. The CDR3 loop is CASSLLGGGVHEQYF. DNA of the CDR3: TGTGCCAGCAGCCTCCTCGGGGGGGGTGTCCACGAGCAGTACTTC.

This chain links TRBV11-2 with TRBJ2-3, with D unresolved. The V end lost 3 bases, the J end lost 6 bases, and 16 bases lay between the germline ends. The CDR3 sequence is 15 residues long. Germline V gene data show CDR1 as SGHAT and CDR2 as FQNNGV. CDR3 in DNA: TGTGCCAGCAGCTTCCTACAGCAAAAATCTGATACGCAGTATTTT. This codes for CASSFLQQKSDTQYF.

This clone was recorded only once. The V and J genes are TRBV27 and TRBJ2-3; D assignment may be TRBD1 or TRBD2 (6 bases each). Trimming shortened V by 7 bases and J by 5 bases, and 22 bases separated the two germline ends. Germline V lookup: CDR1 MNHEY, CDR2 SMNVEV (reference sequence). CDR3 length equals 16 residues. CDR3: CASTPTSRGHVDTQYF. The CDR3 DNA reads as TGTGCCAGCACCCCAACGTCCCGGGGGCACGTAGATACGCAGTATTTT.

This chain connects TRBV5-8 to TRBJ2-1; unclear D gene. This CDR3 is 11 amino acids long. Looked up from germline, CDR1 is SGHTS and CDR2 is YDEGEE. Trimming shortened V by 7 bases and J by 12 bases, and 14 bases separated the two germline ends. Here the CDR3 reads CASSAELTQFF. As DNA, the CDR3 is TGTGCCAGCTCCGCCGAGCTGACGCAGTTCTTC.

This sequence joins TRBV25-1 and TRBJ2-7; 9 positions match TRBD1. The V gene's germline CDR1 is MGHDK and CDR2 SYGVNS. There are 14 residues in the CDR3. Trimming cost V 4 bases and J 3 bases; bases outside gene matches: 4. The CDR3 nucleotides are TGTGCCAGCAGTGGGGACAGGGAACACTACGAGCAGTACTTC. This encodes CASSGDREHYEQYF.

The genes are TRBV6-5 and TRBJ1-5; D may be TRBD1 (5 bases). Looked up from germline, CDR1 is MNHEY and CDR2 is SVGAGI. This CDR3 contains 15 residues. V lost 7 bases to trimming and J lost 7 bases, with 20 bases between them. The CDR3 protein is CASNYGGALGQPQHF. For the CDR3, the DNA is TGTGCCAGCAACTACGGAGGGGCGCTGGGGCAGCCCCAGCATTTT.

The V gene is TRBV15, the J gene TRBJ2-1; 7 nucleotides line up with TRBD2. Per germline, CDR1 LNHNV and CDR2 YYDKDF (reference sequence). The CDR3 loop spans 15 amino acids. Trimming removed 3 bases from V and 5 bases from J; junction bases left unmatched: 7. As DNA, the CDR3 is TGTGCCACCAGCAGCCGGACTAGGGGAAACAATGAGCAGTTCTTC. Its protein product is CATSSRTRGNNEQFF.

The rearrangement joins TRBV7-2 to TRBJ2-5; 7 bases fit TRBD1. This CDR3 has 15 amino acids. CDR1 is SGHTA, CDR2 FQGNSA, per germline. J was trimmed by 5 bases and V by 4 bases; bases with no gene match: 10. The CDR3 DNA sequence: TGTGCCAGCAGCTCTCCGACAGGGTATTTGGAGACCCAGTACTTC. Translating it yields CASSSPTGYLETQYF.

The rearrangement joins TRBV15 to TRBJ1-4, with 8 bases lining up with TRBD1. Unmatched junction bases numbered 8, after V lost 5 bases and J lost 3 bases. Germline V gene data show CDR1 as LNHNV and CDR2 as YYDKDF (reference sequence). The CDR3 contains 16 residues. The CDR3 DNA follows: TGTGCCACCAGCTCTTCGACAGGGGAGGCTAATGAAAAACTGTTTTTT. This encodes CATSSSTGEANEKLFF.

This chain joins TRBV4-3 and TRBJ1-5; D unresolved. The CDR3 contains 13 residues. Germline V gives CDR1 LGHNA, CDR2 YSLEER. Trimming left V 0 bases short and J 10 bases short, with 10 bases between. CDR3 bases: TGCGCCAGCAGCCAAGAAAGTTGGGGTCCCCAGCATTTT. Residues: CASSQESWGPQHF.

The chain joins TRBV5-5 to TRBJ2-2; D unresolved. Per germline, CDR1 SGHKS and CDR2 YYEKEE (reference sequence). This CDR3 comprises 16 residues. Between the trimmed V and J ends, which lost 1 base and 0 bases, there was a span of 10 bases. CDR3 in amino acids: CASSLFQASNTGELFF. CDR3 DNA: TGTGCCAGCAGCTTGTTCCAGGCCTCGAACACCGGGGAGCTGTTTTTT.

This chain uses TRBV30 with TRBJ2-7; unclear D gene. Trimming removed 3 bases from V and 4 bases from J, with 7 bases in between. This CDR3 is built from 11 residues. Germline values: CDR1 GTSNPN, CDR2 SVGIG (reference sequence). CDR3 nucleotide sequence: TGTGCCTGGAGGACCCGGTACGAGCAGTACTTC. As protein: CAWRTRYEQYF.